This TCR beta chain was sequenced during a study of cytomegalovirus exposure and HLA in healthy donors. The repertoire was sequenced with immunoSEQ multiplex PCR; TCRdb's copy has only in-frame clones and lacks some. The top ten clones hold about 8.1% of a sample with 50,000 to 65,000 clones, about 92% of them seen once. CDR1 is MGHDK, CDR2 SYGVNS, per germline. This CDR3 spans 15 amino acids. Details on this clone: What it recognizes is unknown.

Separation from the approximately 720-subject first cohort characterized the approximately 130-subject validation cohort, to which the donors belonged. Broader study findings: A later analysis found first-cohort TCR clusters tended to co-occur in the 90 to 150 validation repertoires. According to the study, 160 or so TCR beta chains were cytomegalovirus-associated. Published work reported that the classifier diagnosed cytomegalovirus status with high specificity and sensitivity.

The clonotype was recovered from a woman aged 18 to 35 in good health and CMV-seropositive. The sequenced sample consisted of PBMCs. The genes are TRBV25-1 and TRBJ2-1, with 11 bases fitting TRBD2. The DNA of the CDR3 is TGTGCTACACGGGCTAGCGGGGGGCTTTCAAATGAGCAGTTCTTC. Its translation: CATRASGGLSNEQFF. The entire variable domain, with the rest obtained from reference TRBV25-1 and TRBJ2-1, is as follows: EADIYQTPRYLVIGTGKKITLECSQTMGHDKMYWYQQDPGMELHLIHYSYGVNSTEKGDLSSESTVSRIRTEHFPLTLESARPSHTSQYLCATRASGGLSNEQFFGPGTRLTVL.